This T cell receptor (beta chain) was identified in a study of human T cells and chemical hapten exposure. Across the whole study: Patch tests of 0.01% DPC on the upper back were read at 6 days.

CDR1 is SGHRS, CDR2 YFSETQ, per germline. This CDR3 comprises 16 residues. V was pared by 0 bases and J by 0 bases, with 12 bases between. TCRdb re-analysed the RACE reads in MiXCR, keeping a single row per CDR3 protein. This table has just over 70,000 distinct CDR3 sequences, roughly 11% appearing once. Time point noted: patch test 3, about 24 weeks after DPC sensitization. Treatment: therapeutic diphenylcyclopropenone sensitization with weekly scalp DPC. The rearrangement links TRBV5-1 to TRBJ1-1; D uncertain. Sequencing used whole blood, obtained in connection with sensitization to the hapten diphenylcyclopropenone (DPC). The TCR originated in a woman between 45 and 60 years old with alopecia areata. Some clones in this sample may be carry-over from other donors' samples. CDR3 DNA: TGCGCCAGCAGCTTGGGGCGCCAGACTCTGAACACTGAAGCTTTCTTT. It is translated as CASSLGRQTLNTEAFF. Looking up the rest from reference TRBV5-1 and TRBJ1-1 gives the full variable domain: KAGVTQTPRYLIKTRGQQVTLSCSPISGHRSVSWYQQTPGQGLQFLFEYFSETQRNKGNFPGRFSGRQFSNSRSEMNVSTLELGDSALYLCASSLGRQTLNTEAFFGQGTRLTVV.